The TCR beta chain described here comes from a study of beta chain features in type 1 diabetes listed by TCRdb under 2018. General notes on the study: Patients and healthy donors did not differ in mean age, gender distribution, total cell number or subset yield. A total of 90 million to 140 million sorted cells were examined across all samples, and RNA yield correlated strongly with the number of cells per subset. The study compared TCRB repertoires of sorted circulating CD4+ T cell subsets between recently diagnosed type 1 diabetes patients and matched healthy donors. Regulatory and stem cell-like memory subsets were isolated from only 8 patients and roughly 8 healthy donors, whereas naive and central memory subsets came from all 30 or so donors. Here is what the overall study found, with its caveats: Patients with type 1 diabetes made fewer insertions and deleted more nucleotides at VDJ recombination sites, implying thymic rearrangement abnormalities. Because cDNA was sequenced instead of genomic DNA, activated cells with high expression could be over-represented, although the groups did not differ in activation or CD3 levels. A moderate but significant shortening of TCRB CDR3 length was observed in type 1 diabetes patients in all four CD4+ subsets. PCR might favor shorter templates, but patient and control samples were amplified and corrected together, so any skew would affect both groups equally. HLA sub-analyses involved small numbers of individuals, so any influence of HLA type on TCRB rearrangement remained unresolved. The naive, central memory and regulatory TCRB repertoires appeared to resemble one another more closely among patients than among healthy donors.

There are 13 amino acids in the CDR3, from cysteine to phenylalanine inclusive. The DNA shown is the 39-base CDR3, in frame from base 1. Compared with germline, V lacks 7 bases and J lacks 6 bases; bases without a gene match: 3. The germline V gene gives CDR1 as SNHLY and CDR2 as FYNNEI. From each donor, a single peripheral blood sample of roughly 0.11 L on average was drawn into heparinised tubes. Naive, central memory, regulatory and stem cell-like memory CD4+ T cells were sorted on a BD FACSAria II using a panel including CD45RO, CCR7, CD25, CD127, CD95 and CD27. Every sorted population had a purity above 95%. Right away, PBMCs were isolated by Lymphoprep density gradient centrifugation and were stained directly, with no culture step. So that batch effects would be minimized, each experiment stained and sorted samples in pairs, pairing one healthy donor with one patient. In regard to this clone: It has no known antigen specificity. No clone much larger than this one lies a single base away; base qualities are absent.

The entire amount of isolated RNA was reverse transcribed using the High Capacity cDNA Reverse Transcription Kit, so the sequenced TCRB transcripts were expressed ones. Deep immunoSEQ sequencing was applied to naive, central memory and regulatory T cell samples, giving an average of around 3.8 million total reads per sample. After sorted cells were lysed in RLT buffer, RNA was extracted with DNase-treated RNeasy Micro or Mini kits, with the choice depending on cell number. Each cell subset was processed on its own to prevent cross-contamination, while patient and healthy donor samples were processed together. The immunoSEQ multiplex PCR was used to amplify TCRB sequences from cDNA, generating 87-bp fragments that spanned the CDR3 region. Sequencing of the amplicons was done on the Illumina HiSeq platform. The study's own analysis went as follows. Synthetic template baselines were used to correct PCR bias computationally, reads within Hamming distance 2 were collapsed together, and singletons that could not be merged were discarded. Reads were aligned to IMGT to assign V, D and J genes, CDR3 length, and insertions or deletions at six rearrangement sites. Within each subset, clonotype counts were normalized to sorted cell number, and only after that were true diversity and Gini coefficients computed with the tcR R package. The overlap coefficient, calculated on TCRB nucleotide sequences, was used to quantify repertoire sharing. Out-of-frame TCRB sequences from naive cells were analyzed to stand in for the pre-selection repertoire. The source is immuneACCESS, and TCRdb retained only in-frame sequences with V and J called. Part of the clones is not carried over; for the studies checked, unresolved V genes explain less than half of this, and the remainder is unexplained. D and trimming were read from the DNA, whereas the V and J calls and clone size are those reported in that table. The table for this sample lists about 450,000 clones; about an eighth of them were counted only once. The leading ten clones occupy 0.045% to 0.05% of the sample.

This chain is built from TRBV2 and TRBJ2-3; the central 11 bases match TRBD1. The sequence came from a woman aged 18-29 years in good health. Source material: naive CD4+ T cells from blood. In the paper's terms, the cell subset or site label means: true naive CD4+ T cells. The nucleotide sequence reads TGTGCCAGCAACGGACAGGGGGCCGATACGCAGTATTTT. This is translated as CASNGQGADTQYF. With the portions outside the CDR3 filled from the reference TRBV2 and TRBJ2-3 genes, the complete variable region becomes EPEVTQTPSHQVTQMGQEVILRCVPISNHLYFYWYRQILGQKVEFLVSFYNNEISEKSEIFDDQFSVERPDGSNFTLKIRSTKLEDSAMYFCASNGQGADTQYFGPGTRLTVL.